These T cell receptor beta chains were read from a single sample in a study of cytomegalovirus exposure and HLA in healthy donors. Here immunoSEQ multiplex PCR was the method, and the copy in TCRdb shows in-frame clones only, minus some. Of some 56,000 clones listed, approximately 80% were seen once; the top ten hold 2.9%. Material for sequencing was PBMCs. The origin of the receptors is a man aged 45 to 65 in good health and CMV-seronegative. CDR3s include the opening cysteine and the closing phenylalanine or tryptophan. D genes are given only for firm matches. Where a row states a size, it is once, few, many or the class of an expanded clone; other rows omit it.

abundance	d_gene	j_gene	v_gene	CDR3aa	CDR3nt
-	-	TRBJ2-6	TRBV5-1	CASSFSSGANVLTF	TGCGCCAGCAGCTTCAGTTCTGGGGCCAACGTCCTGACTTTC
-	-	TRBJ2-5	TRBV5-8	CASSLAQEETQYF	TGTGCCAGCAGCTTAGCACAGGAGGAGACCCAGTACTTC
-	TRBD2	TRBJ2-1	TRBV4-3	CASSHPGGAGYNEQFF	TGCGCCAGCAGCCATCCCGGGGGGGCAGGTTACAATGAGCAGTTCTTC
-	-	TRBJ2-4	TRBV6-5	CASSYQGASKNIQYF	TGTGCCAGCAGTTACCAGGGTGCATCCAAAAACATTCAGTACTTC
-	TRBD1	TRBJ2-7	TRBV6-1	CASSRRDRGYEQYF	TGTGCCAGCAGTCGAAGGGACAGGGGGTACGAGCAGTACTTC
-	-	TRBJ2-1	TRBV29-1	CSVEAANYNEQFF	TGCAGCGTTGAGGCGGCAAACTACAATGAGCAGTTCTTC
once	-	TRBJ2-2	TRBV2	CASTMNTGELFF	TGTGCCAGCACTATGAACACCGGGGAGCTGTTTTTT
-	-	TRBJ1-3	TRBV6-1	CASTMSGSSGNTIYF	TGTGCCAGCACAATGTCGGGTTCCTCTGGAAACACCATATATTTT
-	-	TRBJ1-1	TRBV27	CASSRGNTEAFF	TGTGCCAGCAGTAGGGGGAACACTGAAGCTTTCTTT
-	-	TRBJ2-1	TRBV11-3	CASSLFGSNEQFF	TGTGCCAGCAGCTTATTTGGCTCTAATGAGCAGTTCTTC
-	TRBD1	TRBJ1-2	TRBV28	CASTTGTGIGYTF	TGTGCCAGCACCACAGGGACAGGGATCGGCTACACCTTC
few	TRBD1	TRBJ1-6	TRBV11-2	CASSLGTGVGSPLHF	TGTGCCAGCAGCTTAGGGACAGGGGTCGGTTCGCCCCTCCACTTT
-	-	TRBJ1-2	TRBV14	CASSPHRLGYTF	TGTGCCAGCAGCCCCCATCGACTTGGCTACACCTTC
-	TRBD1	TRBJ1-2	TRBV7-8	CASSPGGRNYGYTF	TGTGCCAGCAGCCCAGGGGGACGAAACTATGGCTACACCTTC
-	-	TRBJ2-5	TRBV6-1	CASGRVGETQYF	TGTGCCAGCGGCAGGGTTGGGGAGACCCAGTACTTC